The T cell receptor beta chain described here comes from a study of cytomegalovirus exposure and HLA in healthy donors. For the study at large: About 84% of 300 to 450 genotyped donors fell in the Caucasian-associated ancestry cluster.

This CDR3 comprises 20 residues. Trimming left V 3 bases short and J 1 base short, with 26 bases between. CDR1 and CDR2 (germline): WSHSY, SAAADI. To note about this clone: The antigen remains unidentified.

The primer mix had 60 Vbeta and 13 Jbeta primers. Sequencing used immunoSEQ multiplex PCR; TCRdb keeps in-frame clones, though not all of them. The sample holds under 250,000 clones, roughly 85% seen once. The study, taken as a whole, reports: Later analysis demonstrated an association between a missense DCLRE1C variant and TCR beta V- and J-gene trimming. Highest at DRB1 and lowest at HLA-C, TCR association rates differed among HLA loci in a later analysis. As was reported, the classifier diagnosed cytomegalovirus status with high specificity and sensitivity.

This chain links TRBV10-2 with TRBJ2-3, with D possibly TRBD2 on 6 matching bases. Sequencing was performed on PBMCs. The sequence was obtained from a girl aged 2 to 9 in good health and CMV-seronegative. The CDR3 sequence: CASSDNRLGRVFRGTDTQYF. CDR3 DNA: TGCGCCAGCAGTGACAATCGACTAGGACGCGTGTTTAGAGGCACAGATACGCAGTATTTT.